The 16 T cell receptor beta chains presented below share a single source sample, sequenced in a study of identical twins' blood T cells. TCRdb re-called the 5' RACE reads through MiXCR, storing one row per CDR3 protein. There are about 370,000 distinct CDR3 sequences in the sample; roughly 31% occur only once, and roughly 5.5% lies in the top ten. Sequenced: PBMCs. Every receptor here comes from a woman aged 18-55 years in good health.

To note about this clonotype: At one of its ends the junction is not consistent with the germline gene, which may arise from a read error. This sequence joins TRBV12-3 or TRBV12-4 and TRBJ2-2; tentatively, D is TRBD2 (5 bases). CDR3 length: 12 residues. CDR3 nucleotide sequence: TGTGCCAGCAGTTTTTATACCGGGGAGTTGTTTTTT. Protein product: CASSFYTGELFF.

This clonotype has at least ten counts. V gene TRBV20-1 combines with J gene TRBJ2-5, with 7 bases identical to TRBD1. V shed 2 bases, J shed 4 bases, and the junction held 13 bases outside the gene matches. Germline-derived CDR1 and CDR2 are DFQATT and SNEGSKA (reference sequence). This CDR3 is 16 amino acids long. The CDR3 bases are TGCAGTGCTAGAAGTCAGGCAGGGGGTTTTTTAGAGACCCAGTACTTC. Translation: CSARSQAGGFLETQYF.

The rearrangement links TRBV4-3 to TRBJ2-2; 11 bases line up with TRBD1. The trim removed 1 base at V and 5 bases at J, leaving 6 bases unmatched. CDR3 length equals 17 residues. Germline CDR1 and CDR2: LGHNA and YSLEER. CDR3 sequence reads: CASSQGGTGGVTGELFF. CDR3 DNA sequence: TGCGCCAGCAGCCAAGGCGGGACAGGGGGTGTAACCGGGGAGCTGTTTTTT.

This clonotype was seen ten or more times. This chain's CDR3 is CAAGPVMQQFF. Written as DNA, the CDR3 is TGTGCCGCAGGGCCAGTGATGCAGCAGTTCTTC. The V gene is TRBV10-3, the J gene TRBJ2-1; D is perhaps TRBD1 (5 bases). The CDR3 loop spans 11 amino acids. Trimming took 11 bases from V and 11 from J, leaving 16 bases between them. Germline V lookup: CDR1 ENHRY, CDR2 SYGVKD.

In its sample, this clonotype was seen many times. The chain uses TRBV29-1 and TRBJ2-2, with 8 bases fitting TRBD1. Germline V gene data show CDR1 as SQVTM and CDR2 as ANQGSEA. The trim removed 7 bases at V and 6 bases at J, leaving 7 bases unmatched. The CDR3 covers 13 residues. For the CDR3, the DNA is TGCAGCGGTAGGACAGGGAGAGCCGGGGAGCTGTTTTTT. Protein sequence: CSGRTGRAGELFF.

This clonotype has a handful of counts. This chain links TRBV20-1 with TRBJ1-5; 11 bases map to TRBD1. Per germline, CDR1 DFQATT and CDR2 SNEGSKA (reference sequence). This CDR3 is 15 amino acids long. V shed 1 base and J 10 bases; nucleotides not matched to a gene: 9. CDR3: CSARAGTGGIGPQHF. CDR3 sequence (DNA): TGCAGTGCTAGAGCCGGGACAGGGGGAATAGGACCCCAGCATTTT.

This clonotype was observed a handful of times. The chain links TRBV7-9 to TRBJ1-1, with no clear D. Germline V gene lookup returns CDR1 SEHNR and CDR2 FQNEAQ (reference sequence). The CDR3 is made up of 12 amino acids. Trimming stripped 5 bases from V and 4 bases from J, with 8 bases between. The CDR3 is CASSVAGTEAFF. The CDR3 nucleotides read TGTGCCAGCAGCGTTGCCGGCACTGAAGCTTTCTTT.

This clonotype was counted many times. The V call is TRBV29-1, the J call TRBJ2-3; D unresolved. The V gene's germline CDR1 is SQVTM and CDR2 ANQGSEA. The CDR3 sequence is 13 residues long. Trimming took 7 bases from V and 4 from J, leaving 15 bases between them. The CDR3 is CSGLPTASDTQYF. The CDR3 DNA reads TGCAGCGGTTTACCGACGGCATCAGATACGCAGTATTTT.

This clonotype has a count of ten or more. A junction end diverges from the germline sequence, so it may reflect a read error. The chain uses TRBV5-1 and TRBJ1-1, with no clear D. The CDR3 is made up of 13 amino acids. Per the germline V gene, CDR1 is SGHRS and CDR2 is YFSETQ. The chain's CDR3 is CASTLELNTEAFF. As DNA, the CDR3 is TGCGCCAGCACCTTGGAGCTTAACACTGAAGCTTTCTTT.

This chain links TRBV6-1 with TRBJ1-4; 9 nucleotides match TRBD1. CDR1 is MNHNS, CDR2 SASEGT, per germline. The CDR3 totals 16 residues. The junction had 3 bases not matched to a gene; V was cut back by 4 bases and J by 0 bases. The CDR3 nucleotides are TGTGCCAGCAGTGTCAGGACAGGGGCAACTAATGAAAAACTGTTTTTT. Encoded protein: CASSVRTGATNEKLFF.

The chain links TRBV20-1 to TRBJ2-2, with a tentative D call TRBD2 (6 bases). Deletions cut 1 base from V and 7 bases from J, with 13 bases between. The V gene's germline CDR1 is DFQATT and CDR2 SNEGSKA (reference sequence). CDR3 length: 14 amino acids. CDR3 region: CSARVAGSSGELFF. CDR3 nucleotides: TGCAGTGCTAGAGTAGCCGGGAGTAGCGGGGAGCTGTTTTTT.

The J gene is TRBJ1-1, the V gene TRBV20-1; weak D call: TRBD1 (6 bases). CDR3 size: 12 residues. The V gene's germline CDR1 is DFQATT and CDR2 SNEGSKA (reference sequence). Trimming left V 7 bases short and J 1 base short, with 10 bases between. The CDR3 DNA reads TGCAGTGTTATGGACAGGAACACTGAAGCTTTCTTT. The encoded protein is CSVMDRNTEAFF.

In the case of this clonotype: This likely comes from a read error, as the CDR3 has no conserved phenylalanine or tryptophan at its end. V usage is TRBV12-3 or TRBV12-4 and J usage is TRBJ1-1; D is possibly TRBD1 (6 bases). Trimming shortened V by 7 bases and J by 5 bases, and 17 bases separated the two germline ends. The CDR3 has 14 amino acids. The CDR3 DNA is TGTGCCAGCACCCCGGGGGGCTTTGTTACTGAAGCTTTCTCT. Protein: CASTPGGFVTEAFS.

This chain connects TRBV7-9 to TRBJ2-1, with 7 bases aligning to TRBD2. Germline trimming cut 6 bases from V and 11 bases from J; bases unmatched to any gene: 4. The CDR3 loop spans 11 amino acids. CDR1 SEHNR and CDR2 FQNEAQ come from the germline V gene (reference sequence). DNA for the CDR3: TGTGCCAGCAGTCTAGGGACTAAGCAGTTCTTC. It encodes CASSLGTKQFF.

This clonotype was seen only a few times. The chain recombines TRBV29-1 with TRBJ2-3; TRBD2 is a possible D gene (5 bases). The CDR3 is 13 amino acids. V lost 1 base and J 6 bases, leaving 11 bases between the germline ends. CDR1 SQVTM and CDR2 ANQGSEA come from the germline V gene. The CDR3 DNA is TGCAGCGTTGAAGCTGCGGGTCAGGATACGCAGTATTTT. The encoded protein is CSVEAAGQDTQYF.

In its sample, this clonotype was seen a few times. The chain couples TRBV7-9 to TRBJ1-3; D gene unclear. V gave up 8 bases and J gave up 0 bases, with 5 bases separating them. Germline CDR1 reads SEHNR; CDR2 reads FQNEAQ (reference sequence). This CDR3 spans 12 amino acids. The CDR3 nucleotides are TGTGCCAGCTTGGGCTCTGGAAACACCATATATTTT. It encodes CASLGSGNTIYF.